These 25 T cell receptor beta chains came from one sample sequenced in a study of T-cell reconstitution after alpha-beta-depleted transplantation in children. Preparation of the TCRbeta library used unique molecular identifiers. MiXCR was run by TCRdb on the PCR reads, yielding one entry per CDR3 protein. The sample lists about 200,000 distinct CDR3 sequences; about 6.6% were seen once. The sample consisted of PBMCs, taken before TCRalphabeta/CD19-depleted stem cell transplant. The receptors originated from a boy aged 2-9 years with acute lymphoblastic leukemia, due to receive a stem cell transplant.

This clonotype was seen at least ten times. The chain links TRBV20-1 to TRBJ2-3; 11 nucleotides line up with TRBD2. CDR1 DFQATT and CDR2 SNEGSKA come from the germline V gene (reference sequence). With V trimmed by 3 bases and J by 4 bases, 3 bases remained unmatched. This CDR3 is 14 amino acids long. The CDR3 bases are TGCAGTGCTAGTACTAGCGGGGGTGCAGATACGCAGTATTTT. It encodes CSASTSGGADTQYF.

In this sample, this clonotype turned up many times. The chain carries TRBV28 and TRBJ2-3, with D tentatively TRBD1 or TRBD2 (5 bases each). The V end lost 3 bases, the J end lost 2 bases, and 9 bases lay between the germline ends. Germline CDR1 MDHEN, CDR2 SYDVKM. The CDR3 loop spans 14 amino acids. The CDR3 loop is CASSFEGTTDTQYF. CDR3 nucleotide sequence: TGTGCCAGCAGTTTCGAGGGGACCACAGATACGCAGTATTTT.

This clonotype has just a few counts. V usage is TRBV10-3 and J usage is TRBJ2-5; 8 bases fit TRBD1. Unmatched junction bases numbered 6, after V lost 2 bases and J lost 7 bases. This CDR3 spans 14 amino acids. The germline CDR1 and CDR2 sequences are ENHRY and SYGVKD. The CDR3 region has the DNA TGTGCCATCAGTGAGGGGGGACAGGTAGTGACCCAGTACTTC. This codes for CAISEGGQVVTQYF.

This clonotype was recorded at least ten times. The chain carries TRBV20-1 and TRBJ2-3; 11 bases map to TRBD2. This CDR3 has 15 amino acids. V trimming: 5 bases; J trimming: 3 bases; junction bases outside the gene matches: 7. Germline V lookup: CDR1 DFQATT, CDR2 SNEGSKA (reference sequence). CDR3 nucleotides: TGCAGTGCTGAATCTAGCGGGGGGCGAACAGATACGCAGTATTTT. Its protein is CSAESSGGRTDTQYF.

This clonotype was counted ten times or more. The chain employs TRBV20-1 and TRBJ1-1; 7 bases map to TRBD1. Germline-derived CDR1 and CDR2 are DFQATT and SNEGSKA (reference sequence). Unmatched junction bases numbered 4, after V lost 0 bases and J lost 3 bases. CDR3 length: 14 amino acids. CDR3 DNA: TGCAGTGCTAGAGATCCCAGGGGGGACACTGAAGCTTTCTTT. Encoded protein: CSARDPRGDTEAFF.

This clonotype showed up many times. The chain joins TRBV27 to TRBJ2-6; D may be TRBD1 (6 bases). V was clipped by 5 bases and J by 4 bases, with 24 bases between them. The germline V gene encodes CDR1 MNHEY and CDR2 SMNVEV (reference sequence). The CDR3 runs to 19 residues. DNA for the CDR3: TGTGCCAGCAGTACGCCGACAGGAGCTTCCGGTCTGGGGGCCAACGTCCTGACTTTC. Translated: CASSTPTGASGLGANVLTF.

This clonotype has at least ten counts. CDR3 protein: CASTEGGIDYGYTF. In nucleotides, the CDR3 is TGCGCCAGCACCGAGGGTGGGATCGACTATGGCTACACCTTC. The V call is TRBV5-1, the J call TRBJ1-2; D is uncertain. This CDR3 comprises 14 residues. Germline V gene lookup returns CDR1 SGHRS and CDR2 YFSETQ. V lost 6 bases and J lost 3, with 15 bases in between.

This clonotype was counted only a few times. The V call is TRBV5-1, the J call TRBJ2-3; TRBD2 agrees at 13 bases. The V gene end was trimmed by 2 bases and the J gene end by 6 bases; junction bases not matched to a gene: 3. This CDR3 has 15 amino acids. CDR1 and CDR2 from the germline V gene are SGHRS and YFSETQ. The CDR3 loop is CASSFTSGGADTQYF. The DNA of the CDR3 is TGCGCCAGCAGCTTTACTAGCGGGGGGGCGGATACGCAGTATTTT.

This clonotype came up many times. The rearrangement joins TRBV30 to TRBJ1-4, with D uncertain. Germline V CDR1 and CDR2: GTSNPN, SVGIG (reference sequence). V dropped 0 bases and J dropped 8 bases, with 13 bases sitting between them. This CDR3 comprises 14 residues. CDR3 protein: CAWSVRANGEKLFF. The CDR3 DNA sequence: TGTGCCTGGAGTGTACGGGCCAACGGGGAAAAACTGTTTTTT.

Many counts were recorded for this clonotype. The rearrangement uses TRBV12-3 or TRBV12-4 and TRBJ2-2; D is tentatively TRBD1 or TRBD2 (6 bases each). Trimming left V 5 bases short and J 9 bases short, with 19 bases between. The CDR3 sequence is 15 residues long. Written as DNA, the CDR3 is TGTGCCAGCAGTCCAGGACCGTTCGGGGGCCGGGAGCTGTTTTTT. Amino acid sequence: CASSPGPFGGRELFF.

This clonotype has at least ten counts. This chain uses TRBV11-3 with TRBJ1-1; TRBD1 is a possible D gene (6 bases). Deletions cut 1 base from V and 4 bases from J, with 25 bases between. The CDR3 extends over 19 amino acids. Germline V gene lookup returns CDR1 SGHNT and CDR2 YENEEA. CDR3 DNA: TGTGCCAGCAGCTTAGTGAGAATGGGGGGCGGGGTCGGGTCCACTGAAGCTTTCTTT. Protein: CASSLVRMGGGVGSTEAFF.

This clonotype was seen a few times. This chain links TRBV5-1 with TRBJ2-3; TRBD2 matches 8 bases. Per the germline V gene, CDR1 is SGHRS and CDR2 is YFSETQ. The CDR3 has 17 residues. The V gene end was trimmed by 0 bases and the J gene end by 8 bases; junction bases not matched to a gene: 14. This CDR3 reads CASSLALAGGPRGTQYF. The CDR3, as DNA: TGCGCCAGCAGCTTGGCCCTCGCGGGGGGCCCGCGGGGTACGCAGTATTTT.

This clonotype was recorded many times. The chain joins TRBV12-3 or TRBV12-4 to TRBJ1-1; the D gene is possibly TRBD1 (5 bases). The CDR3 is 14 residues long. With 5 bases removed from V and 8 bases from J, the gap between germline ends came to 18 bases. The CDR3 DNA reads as TGTGCCAGCAGTCCAGGGACGGCCATCAGGGAAGCTTTCTTT. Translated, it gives CASSPGTAIREAFF.

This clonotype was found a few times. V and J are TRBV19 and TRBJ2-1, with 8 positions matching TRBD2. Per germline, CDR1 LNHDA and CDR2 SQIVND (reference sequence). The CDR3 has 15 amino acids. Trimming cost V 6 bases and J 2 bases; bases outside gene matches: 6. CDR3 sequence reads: CASRPSGSPYNEQFF. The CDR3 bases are TGTGCCAGTAGACCCAGCGGGAGCCCCTACAATGAGCAGTTCTTC.

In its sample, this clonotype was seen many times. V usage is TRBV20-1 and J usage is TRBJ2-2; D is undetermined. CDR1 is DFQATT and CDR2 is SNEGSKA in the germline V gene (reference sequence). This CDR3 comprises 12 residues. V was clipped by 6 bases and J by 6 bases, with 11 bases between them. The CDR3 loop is CSARQASGELFF. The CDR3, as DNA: TGCAGTGCCCGCCAGGCCTCCGGGGAGCTGTTTTTT.

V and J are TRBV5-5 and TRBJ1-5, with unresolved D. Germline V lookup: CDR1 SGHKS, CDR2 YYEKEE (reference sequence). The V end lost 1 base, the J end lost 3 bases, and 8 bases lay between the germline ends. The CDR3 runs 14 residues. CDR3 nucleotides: TGTGCCAGCAGCTTGTTATCGTCCAATCAGCCCCAGCATTTT. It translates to CASSLLSSNQPQHF.

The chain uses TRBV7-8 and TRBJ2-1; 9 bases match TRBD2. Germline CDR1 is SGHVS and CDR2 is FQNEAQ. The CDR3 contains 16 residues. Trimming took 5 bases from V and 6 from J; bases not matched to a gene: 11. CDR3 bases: TGTGCCAGCAGCGCGGGCGGGGGGGAGTTCGGCAATGAGCAGTTCTTC. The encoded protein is CASSAGGGEFGNEQFF.

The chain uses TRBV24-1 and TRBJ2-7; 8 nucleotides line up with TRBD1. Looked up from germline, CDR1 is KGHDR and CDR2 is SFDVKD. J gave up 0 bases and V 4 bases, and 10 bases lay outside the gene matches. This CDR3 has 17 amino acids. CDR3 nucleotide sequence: TGTGCCACCAGTGAGGCCGGGACAGGACCCCGCTCCTACGAGCAGTACTTC. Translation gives CATSEAGTGPRSYEQYF.

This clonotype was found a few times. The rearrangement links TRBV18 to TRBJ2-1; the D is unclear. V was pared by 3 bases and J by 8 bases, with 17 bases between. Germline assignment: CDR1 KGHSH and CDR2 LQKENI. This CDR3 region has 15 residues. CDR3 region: CASSPRANDWDEQFF. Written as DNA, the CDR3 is TGTGCCAGCTCACCTAGGGCTAACGATTGGGATGAGCAGTTCTTC.

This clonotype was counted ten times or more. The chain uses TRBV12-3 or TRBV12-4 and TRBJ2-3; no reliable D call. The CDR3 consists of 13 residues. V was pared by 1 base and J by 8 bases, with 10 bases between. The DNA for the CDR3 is TGTGCCAGCAGTTTAGATCGGGTGGGTACGCAGTATTTT. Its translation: CASSLDRVGTQYF.

The CDR3 here is CASSIRDRMWTGELFF. The CDR3 nucleotides are TGTGCCAGCAGCATCCGGGACAGGATGTGGACCGGGGAGCTGTTTTTT. J is TRBJ2-2 and V is TRBV7-9, with TRBD1 matching 8 bases. CDR1 and CDR2 (germline): SEHNR, FQNEAQ (reference sequence). V shed 5 bases and J 5 bases; nucleotides not matched to a gene: 10. This CDR3 has 16 amino acids.

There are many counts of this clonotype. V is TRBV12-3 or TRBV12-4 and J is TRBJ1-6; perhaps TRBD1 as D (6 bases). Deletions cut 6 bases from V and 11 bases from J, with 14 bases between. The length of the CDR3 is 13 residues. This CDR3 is CASSLQQGPPLHF. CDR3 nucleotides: TGTGCCAGCAGCCTCCAACAGGGTCCACCCCTCCACTTT.

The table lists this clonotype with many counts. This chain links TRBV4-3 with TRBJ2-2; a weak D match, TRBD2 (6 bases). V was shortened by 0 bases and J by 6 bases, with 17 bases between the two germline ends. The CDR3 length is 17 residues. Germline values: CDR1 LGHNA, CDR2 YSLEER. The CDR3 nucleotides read TGCGCCAGCAGCCAAGAATGGCGGGGTGGACGGGCCGGGGAGCTGTTTTTT. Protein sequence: CASSQEWRGGRAGELFF.

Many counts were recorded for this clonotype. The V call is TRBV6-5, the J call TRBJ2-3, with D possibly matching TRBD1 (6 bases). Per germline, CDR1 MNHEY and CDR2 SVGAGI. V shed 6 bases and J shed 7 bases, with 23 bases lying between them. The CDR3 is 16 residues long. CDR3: CASRTTPRGGWNTQYF. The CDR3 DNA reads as TGTGCCAGCAGAACAACCCCCAGGGGCGGCTGGAATACGCAGTATTTT.

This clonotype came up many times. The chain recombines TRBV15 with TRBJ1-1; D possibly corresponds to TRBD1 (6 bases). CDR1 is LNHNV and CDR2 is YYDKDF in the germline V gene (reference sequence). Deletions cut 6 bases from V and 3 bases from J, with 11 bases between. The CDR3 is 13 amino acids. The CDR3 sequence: CATRRAGDTEAFF. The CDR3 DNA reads TGTGCCACCAGACGGGCAGGGGACACTGAAGCTTTCTTT.